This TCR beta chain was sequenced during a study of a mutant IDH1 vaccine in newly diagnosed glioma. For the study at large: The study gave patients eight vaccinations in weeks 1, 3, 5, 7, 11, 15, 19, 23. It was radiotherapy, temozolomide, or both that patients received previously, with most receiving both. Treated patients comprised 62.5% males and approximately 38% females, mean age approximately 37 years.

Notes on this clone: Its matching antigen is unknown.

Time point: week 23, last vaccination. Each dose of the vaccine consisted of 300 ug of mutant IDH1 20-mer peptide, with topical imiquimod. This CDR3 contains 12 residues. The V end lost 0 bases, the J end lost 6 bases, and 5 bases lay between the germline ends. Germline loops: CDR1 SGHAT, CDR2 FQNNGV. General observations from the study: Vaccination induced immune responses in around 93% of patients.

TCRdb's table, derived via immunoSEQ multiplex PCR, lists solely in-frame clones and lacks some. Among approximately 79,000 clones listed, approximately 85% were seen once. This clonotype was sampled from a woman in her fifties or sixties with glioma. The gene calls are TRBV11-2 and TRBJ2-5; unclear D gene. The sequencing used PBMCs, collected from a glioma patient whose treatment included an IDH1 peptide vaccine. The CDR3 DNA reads TGTGCCAGCAGCTTAGATGTGCAGACCCAGTACTTC. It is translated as CASSLDVQTQYF.